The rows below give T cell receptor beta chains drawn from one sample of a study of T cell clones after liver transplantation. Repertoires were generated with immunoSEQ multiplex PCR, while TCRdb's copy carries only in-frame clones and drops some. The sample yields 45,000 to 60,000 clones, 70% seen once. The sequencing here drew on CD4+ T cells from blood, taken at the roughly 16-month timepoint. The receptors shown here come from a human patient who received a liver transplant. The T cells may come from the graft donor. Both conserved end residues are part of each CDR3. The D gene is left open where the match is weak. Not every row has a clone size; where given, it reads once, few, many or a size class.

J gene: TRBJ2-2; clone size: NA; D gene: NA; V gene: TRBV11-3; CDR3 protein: CASSLDRWLAGYTGELFF; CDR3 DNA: TGTGCCAGCAGCTTAGATCGATGGCTAGCAGGATACACCGGGGAGCTGTTTTTT
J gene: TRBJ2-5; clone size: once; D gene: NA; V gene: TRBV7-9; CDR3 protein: CASSLDTPYQETQYF; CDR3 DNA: TGTGCCAGCAGCCTCGACACTCCGTACCAAGAGACCCAGTACTTC
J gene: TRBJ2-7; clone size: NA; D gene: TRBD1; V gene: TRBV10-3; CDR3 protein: CAISDQAGQGNYEQYF; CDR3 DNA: TGTGCCATCAGCGACCAAGCGGGACAGGGGAATTACGAGCAGTACTTC
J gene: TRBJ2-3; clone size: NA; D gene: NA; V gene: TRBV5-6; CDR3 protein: CASSLVPRRDTQYF; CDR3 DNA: TGTGCCAGCAGCTTGGTGCCTAGGAGGGATACGCAGTATTTT
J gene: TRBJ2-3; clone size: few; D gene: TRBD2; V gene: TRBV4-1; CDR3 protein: CASSQTYGTSGPLDTQYF; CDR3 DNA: TGCGCCAGCAGCCAGACCTATGGGACTAGCGGGCCCTTGGATACGCAGTATTTT
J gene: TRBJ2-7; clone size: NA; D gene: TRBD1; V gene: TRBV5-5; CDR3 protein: CASSFSNPGQGAEQYF; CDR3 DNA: TGTGCCAGCAGCTTCTCCAACCCGGGACAGGGGGCCGAGCAGTACTTC
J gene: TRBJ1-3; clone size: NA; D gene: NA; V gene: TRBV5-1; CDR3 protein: CASSLDSASGNTIYF; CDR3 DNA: TGCGCCAGCAGCTTGGACAGCGCCTCTGGAAACACCATATATTTT
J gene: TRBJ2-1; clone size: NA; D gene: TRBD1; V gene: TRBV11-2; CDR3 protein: CASSLVWVSGGQGYNEQFF; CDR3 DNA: TGTGCCAGCAGCTTAGTATGGGTGTCAGGGGGACAGGGGTACAATGAGCAGTTCTTC
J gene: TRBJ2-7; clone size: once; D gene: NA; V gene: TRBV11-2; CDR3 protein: CASSLAGVRNEQYF; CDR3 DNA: TGTGCCAGCAGCTTAGCAGGGGTTCGTAACGAGCAGTACTTC
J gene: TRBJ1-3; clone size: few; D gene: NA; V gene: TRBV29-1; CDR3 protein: CSVEGSSGNTIYF; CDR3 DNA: TGCAGCGTTGAAGGCAGCTCTGGAAACACCATATATTTT
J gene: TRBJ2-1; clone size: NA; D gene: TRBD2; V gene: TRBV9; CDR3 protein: CASSLTGLANNEQFF; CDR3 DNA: TGTGCCAGCAGCCTTACCGGACTAGCCAACAATGAGCAGTTCTTC
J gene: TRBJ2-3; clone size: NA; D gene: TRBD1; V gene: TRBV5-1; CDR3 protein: CASSPTHTGVVADTQYF; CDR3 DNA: TGCGCCAGCAGCCCAACACACACAGGGGTTGTGGCAGATACGCAGTATTTT
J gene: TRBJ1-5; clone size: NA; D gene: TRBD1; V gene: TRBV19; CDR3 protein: CASSDRGQPQHF; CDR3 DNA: TGTGCCAGTAGTGACAGGGGTCAGCCCCAGCATTTT
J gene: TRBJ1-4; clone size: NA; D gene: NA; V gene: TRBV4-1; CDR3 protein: CASSQDRTTNEKLFF; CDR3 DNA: TGCGCCAGCAGCCAAGACAGAACAACTAATGAAAAACTGTTTTTT
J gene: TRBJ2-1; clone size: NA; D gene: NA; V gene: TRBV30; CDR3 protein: CAWSVPADSYNEQFF; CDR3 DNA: TGTGCCTGGAGTGTACCAGCGGATTCCTACAATGAGCAGTTCTTC
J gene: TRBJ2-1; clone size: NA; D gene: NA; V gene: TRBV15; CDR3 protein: CATSPPPVLDRDEQFF; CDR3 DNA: TGTGCCACCAGCCCCCCCCCAGTATTAGATCGGGATGAGCAGTTCTTC
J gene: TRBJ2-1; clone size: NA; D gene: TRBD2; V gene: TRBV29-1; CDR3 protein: CSVEQPSGASYNEQFF; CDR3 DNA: TGCAGCGTTGAACAGCCTAGCGGGGCTTCCTACAATGAGCAGTTCTTC
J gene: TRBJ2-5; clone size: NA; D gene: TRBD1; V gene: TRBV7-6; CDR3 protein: CASSQWVGQEEVDQETQYF; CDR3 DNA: TGTGCCAGCAGCCAATGGGTGGGACAGGAGGAAGTGGACCAAGAGACCCAGTACTTC
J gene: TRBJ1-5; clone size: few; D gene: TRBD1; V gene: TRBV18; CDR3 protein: CASSLDRVGQPQHF; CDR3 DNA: TGTGCCAGCTCCCTCGACAGGGTGGGGCAGCCCCAGCATTTT
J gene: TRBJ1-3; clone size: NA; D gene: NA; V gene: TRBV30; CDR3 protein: CAWSVSGAPGNTIYF; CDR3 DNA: TGTGCCTGGAGTGTGTCTGGGGCCCCTGGAAACACCATATATTTT
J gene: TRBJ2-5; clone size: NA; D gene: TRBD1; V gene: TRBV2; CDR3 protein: CASSASRGQETQYF; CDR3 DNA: TGTGCCAGCAGTGCGAGCAGGGGGCAAGAGACCCAGTACTTC
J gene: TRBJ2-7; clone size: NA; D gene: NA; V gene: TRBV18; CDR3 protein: CASSPTQQVYEQYF; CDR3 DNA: TGTGCCAGCTCACCTACACAACAGGTGTACGAGCAGTACTTC